This TCR beta chain comes out of a study of cytomegalovirus exposure and HLA in healthy donors. Study-wide points: Excluded were some V segments that proved indistinguishable, including TRBV6-2 and TRBV6-3. Analysis was performed later, and it showed HLA-associated TCR beta chains to be more clonally expanded than equally common others.

Per the germline V gene, CDR1 is SGHRS and CDR2 is YFSETQ. V shed 3 bases, J shed 4 bases, and the junction held 8 bases outside the gene matches. The CDR3 sequence is 17 residues long. A note on this clone: Its antigen is not known.

Researchers ran the PCR with 60 Vbeta and 13 Jbeta primers. Clones were sequenced by immunoSEQ multiplex PCR, and TCRdb holds only the in-frame ones, with some missing. This repertoire shows under 150,000 clones, around 85% found once; its top ten account for more than 1.5%. The chain carries TRBV5-1 and TRBJ2-1, with TRBD2 identical over 12 bases. The receptor comes from a boy younger than 18 in good health and CMV-seronegative. The sequencing input was PBMCs. CDR3: CASSSGLAGLRYNEQFF. CDR3 DNA: TGCGCCAGCAGCTCCGGACTAGCGGGATTGAGGTACAATGAGCAGTTCTTC.